This TCR beta chain is drawn from a study of blood T cell repertoires in COVID-19. Study-level background: The analysed material was cDNA or gDNA that came from T cells, B-cell-depleted T cells, or PBMCs.

Original analysis: Amplifying reference gene primers gave estimates of nucleated cell counts. The assay was immunoSEQ multiplex PCR, and TCRdb's table has in-frame clones only and misses some. That table gives V, J and clone size, and the DNA gave D and trimming. The sample contains nearly 35,000 clones, around 87% of which appear only once. This receptor was obtained from a man between 65 and 85 years old with acute or convalescent COVID-19. Material for sequencing was peripheral blood.

CDR3 nucleotide sequence: TGTGCCAGCAGCTGGCGACTAGCGGGAGACGATACGCAGTATTTT. It encodes CASSWRLAGDDTQYF. The V call is TRBV7-2, the J call TRBJ2-3; 12 bases align to TRBD2. The J segment lost 6 bases and the V segment lost 4 bases, leaving 5 bases of the junction unmatched. The CDR3 has 15 residues. The germline CDR1 and CDR2 sequences are SGHTA and FQGNSA.